These 31 T cell receptor beta chains originate from one sample sequenced in a study of T cells expressing NK-cell markers. TCRdb derives one entry per CDR3 protein from the 5' RACE reads, leaving out DNA. The ten top clones account for over 20%, within a sample of approximately 170,000 distinct CDR3 sequences. Material: blood T cells: a sorted CD56 or NKG2C T cell subset, CD4+ or CD8+ T cells, or bulk PBMC T cells (not recorded which). The source is a man aged 18 to 69 in good health.

The CDR3 loop reads CSASRAGTLHF. The rearrangement uses TRBV20-1 and TRBJ1-6; the TRBD1 assignment by TCRdb is unverifiable without DNA. This CDR3 region has 11 residues. CDR1 DFQATT and CDR2 SNEGSKA come from the germline V gene (reference sequence).

V gene TRBV20-1 combines with J gene TRBJ1-6; TCRdb proposes TRBD1, but this gene call is untestable without DNA. The germline V gene has CDR1 DFQATT and CDR2 SNEGSKA (reference sequence). The CDR3 covers 18 residues. The CDR3 loop reads CSVQRGDRVSSYNSPLHF.

This chain links TRBV27 with TRBJ2-7; the TCRdb call, TRBD2, lacks DNA for checking. The CDR3 is made up of 15 amino acids. Per germline, CDR1 MNHEY and CDR2 SMNVEV (reference sequence). CDR3 loop: CASSRTAGGSYEQYF.

The chain carries TRBV7-8 and TRBJ2-4; TCRdb gives TRBD1 as the D gene, but with no DNA this cannot be confirmed. Germline V gene lookup returns CDR1 SGHVS and CDR2 FQNEAQ. CDR3 length: 13 amino acids. The CDR3 sequence is CATGSSLKNIQYF.

V and J are TRBV12-5 and TRBJ2-2; TCRdb lists TRBD1, though no DNA is available to test this call. The V gene's germline CDR1 is LGHNT and CDR2 FRNRAP. This CDR3 has 16 residues. The CDR3: CASGLVPREPLGELFF.

The chain is built from TRBV10-3 and TRBJ2-3. Per the germline V gene, CDR1 is ENHRY and CDR2 is SYGVKD. This CDR3 comprises 12 residues. The CDR3: CAISESEDTQYF.

The rearrangement uses TRBV6-1 and TRBJ1-1; TCRdb designates TRBD1, a call that cannot be tested without DNA. Germline V gene sequence: CDR1 MNHNS, CDR2 SASEGT. CDR3 length equals 13 residues. The CDR3 loop reads CASSVPRDTEAFF.

The chain combines TRBV7-2 with TRBJ2-7; TCRdb calls TRBD2, which cannot be checked without DNA. Germline V lookup: CDR1 SGHTA, CDR2 FQGNSA. This CDR3 has 15 amino acids. This CDR3 is CASSLATGTSVEQYF.

This chain uses TRBV7-9 with TRBJ2-4; TCRdb gives TRBD2 as the D gene, but with no DNA this cannot be confirmed. Germline V gene lookup returns CDR1 SEHNR and CDR2 FQNEAQ (reference sequence). The CDR3 covers 13 residues. CDR3 amino acids: CASSQGPKNIQYF.

The chain's CDR3 is CATSGATGYTGELFF. This chain joins TRBV15 and TRBJ2-2; TCRdb indicates TRBD2, and absent DNA this call remains unverified. Germline CDR1 is LNHNV and CDR2 is YYDKDF (reference sequence). The CDR3 contains 15 residues.

The chain links TRBV14 to TRBJ2-1; the D call of TRBD2 rests on TCRdb alone, since no DNA is present to check it. CDR1 and CDR2 (germline): SGHDN, FVKESK. The CDR3 covers 17 residues. CDR3 amino acids: CASSQTRGLSSYNEQFF.

The chain employs TRBV5-5 and TRBJ2-5. Germline-derived CDR1 and CDR2 are SGHKS and YYEKEE (reference sequence). The CDR3 has 15 amino acids. The CDR3 here is CASSLDPTRWETQYF.

The chain employs TRBV7-6 and TRBJ1-1; TCRdb outputs TRBD1, but without DNA this stays unchecked. CDR3 length equals 13 residues. Germline V gene data show CDR1 as SGHVS and CDR2 as FNYEAQ. CDR3 protein: CASSADRGTEAFF. Full variable domain (missing parts from reference TRBV7-6 and TRBJ1-1): GAGVSQSPRYKVTKRGQDVALRCDPISGHVSLYWYRQALGQGPEFLTYFNYEAQQDKSGLPNDRFSAERPEGSISTLTIQRTEQRDSAMYRCASSADRGTEAFFGQGTRLTVV.

The CDR3: CASSLLGTSTDTQYF. This rearrangement joins TRBV3-1 to TRBJ2-3. Germline assignment: CDR1 LGHDT and CDR2 YNNKEL (reference sequence). The CDR3 runs to 15 residues.

The chain is built from TRBV5-5 and TRBJ1-1; TCRdb names TRBD1, which stays unverified in the absence of DNA. The CDR3 is 15 amino acids. CDR1 and CDR2 (germline): SGHKS, YYEKEE (reference sequence). The CDR3 sequence: CASSLGQPMNTEAFF.

The V and J genes are TRBV28 and TRBJ2-7; TCRdb picks TRBD2, but there is no DNA to check that call. Germline assignment: CDR1 MDHEN and CDR2 SYDVKM. The CDR3 is 15 amino acids. This chain's CDR3 is CASRPTSGIWYEQYF.

The J gene is TRBJ2-3, the V gene TRBV4-2; lacking DNA, the TRBD1 call made by TCRdb goes unchecked. Germline-derived CDR1 and CDR2 are LGHNA and YNFKEQ. The length of the CDR3 is 16 residues. The chain's CDR3 is CASSQDERQLTDTQYF.

J is TRBJ2-1 and V is TRBV9; TCRdb selects TRBD2, and the lack of DNA leaves this call unchecked. This CDR3 is built from 14 residues. Per the germline V gene, CDR1 is SGDLS and CDR2 is YYNGEE. CDR3 in amino acids: CASSSAGRANEQFF.

V usage is TRBV15 and J usage is TRBJ2-7; TCRdb picks TRBD2, but there is no DNA to check that call. The CDR3 extends over 16 amino acids. Germline CDR1 and CDR2: LNHNV and YYDKDF (reference sequence). The CDR3: CATRMGSGGLHYEQYF.

CDR3 sequence: CASSLVLTGGDGYTF. J is TRBJ1-2 and V is TRBV12-3 or TRBV12-4; the TCRdb D gene call, TRBD1, has no DNA to confirm it. The CDR3 is 15 amino acids.

V gene TRBV5-6 combines with J gene TRBJ1-2; TCRdb returns TRBD1, unconfirmable since there is no DNA. Germline CDR1 and CDR2: SGHDT and YYEEEE. This CDR3 has 14 residues. CDR3 amino acids: CASSLGGLGYGYTF.

The chain links TRBV7-6 to TRBJ2-3; with no DNA, the TCRdb D assignment of TRBD1 cannot be verified. This CDR3 spans 14 amino acids. The germline V gene has CDR1 SGHVS and CDR2 FNYEAQ. CDR3 protein: CASSLAGPRDTQYF.

The chain is built from TRBV7-2 and TRBJ1-2. Looked up from germline, CDR1 is SGHTA and CDR2 is FQGNSA. The length of the CDR3 is 15 residues. The CDR3 loop reads CASSSLLTANYGYTF.

The V call is TRBV7-6, the J call TRBJ2-2. Germline V CDR1 and CDR2: SGHVS, FNYEAQ. CDR3 length equals 14 residues. The CDR3 sequence: CASRPEANTGELFF.

CDR3 sequence: CASSVAGLNTEAFF. The chain couples TRBV9 to TRBJ1-1. This CDR3 has 14 amino acids. Germline V gives CDR1 SGDLS, CDR2 YYNGEE.

This chain uses TRBV25-1 with TRBJ1-2. This CDR3 region has 14 residues. Germline V gene sequence: CDR1 MGHDK, CDR2 SYGVNS. CDR3 in amino acids: CASRDTGGYYGYTF.

The rearrangement links TRBV6-1 to TRBJ2-2; the TRBD1 assignment by TCRdb is unverifiable without DNA. The germline V gene has CDR1 MNHNS and CDR2 SASEGT. This CDR3 has 16 residues. CDR3 residues: CASRGQGARFTGELFF.

V and J are TRBV7-9 and TRBJ2-5; the D call from TCRdb, TRBD1, cannot be confirmed without DNA. The CDR3 is 15 amino acids. CDR1 is SEHNR, CDR2 FQNEAQ, per germline (reference sequence). The CDR3 loop reads CASSLAGGSQETQYF. Drawing the rest from reference TRBV7-9 and TRBJ2-5, the complete variable domain is DTGVSQNPRHKITKRGQNVTFRCDPISEHNRLYWYRQTLGQGPEFLTYFQNEAQLEKSRLLSDRFSAERPKGSFSTLEIQRTEQGDSAMYLCASSLAGGSQETQYFGPGTRLLVL.

The rearrangement links TRBV7-9 to TRBJ2-3; TCRdb's assignment of TRBD1 cannot be checked, as there is no DNA. CDR1 SEHNR and CDR2 FQNEAQ come from the germline V gene (reference sequence). This CDR3 has 15 residues. This CDR3 is CASSFRERDTDTQYF.

V is TRBV2 and J is TRBJ2-2. Germline-derived CDR1 and CDR2 are SNHLY and FYNNEI. CDR3 length: 11 amino acids. CDR3: CASKDTGELFF.

The gene calls are TRBV27 and TRBJ2-3; TCRdb lists TRBD2, though no DNA is available to test this call. The CDR3 length is 18 residues. Germline CDR1 MNHEY, CDR2 SMNVEV (reference sequence). CDR3 protein: CASSLSRTSGGIGDTQYF.